These 13 T cell receptor beta chains were sequenced from one sample in a study of Tregs in tolerant kidney transplant recipients. Recipients received nonmyeloablative bone marrow transplants from related graft donors, with transient mixed chimerism. Assay: immunoSEQ multiplex PCR; the TCRdb copy retains only in-frame clones and omits some. The sample's table shows about 31,000 clones. Sequences were derived from CD4+ T cells from blood (PBMCs), sampled 24 months after the transplant. The receptors originated from a human patient who received a combined kidney and bone marrow transplant. Some T cells here may be from the graft donor.

Regarding this clone: The junction differs from germline at one of its ends, possibly a read error. The read terminates 3 residues before the CDR3 end, so the remaining end is supplied by the germline J gene. J is TRBJ2-1 and V is TRBV4-2, with 7 bases aligning to TRBD1. This CDR3 spans 17 amino acids. From germline, CDR1 is LGHNA and CDR2 YNFKEQ. The DNA read from the CDR3 is TGCGCCAGCAGCCAAGATCTAACCACAGGGGCCTACAATGAG. It yields the protein CASSQDLTTGAYNE. The entire CDR3 protein reads CASSQDLTTGAYNEQFF.

Of note for this clone: The read terminates 3 residues ahead of where the CDR3 ends, so the germline J gene completes it. This chain links TRBV6-2 or TRBV6-3 with TRBJ2-1, with a possible D match to TRBD2 (5 bases). The CDR3 contains 14 residues. Germline CDR1 and CDR2: MNHEY and SVGEGT. V dropped 6 bases and J dropped 8 bases, with 17 bases sitting between them. The CDR3 here is CASRPRGLWDEQFF. The DNA read from the CDR3 is TGTGCCAGCAGACCACGAGGACTTTGGGATGAG.

As regards this clone: From the germline J gene comes the end of the CDR3, since the read stops 3 residues before it. This chain uses TRBV7-6 with TRBJ2-7; TRBD1 might be the D (5 bases). V was shortened by 6 bases and J by 0 bases, with 12 bases between the two germline ends. Germline CDR1 reads SGHVS; CDR2 reads FNYEAQ. This CDR3 is built from 14 residues. The sequenced part of the CDR3 DNA is TGTGCCAGCAGTAAGGACATAGGCTCCTACGAG. Translation gives CASSKDIGSYE. The full CDR3 is CASSKDIGSYEQYF. Drawing the rest from reference TRBV7-6 and TRBJ2-7, the complete variable domain is GAGVSQSPRYKVTKRGQDVALRCDPISGHVSLYWYRQALGQGPEFLTYFNYEAQQDKSGLPNDRFSAERPEGSISTLTIQRTEQRDSAMYRCASSKDIGSYEQYFGPGTRLTVT.

With regard to this clone: The read ends 3 residues shy of where the CDR3 ends; the end is completed using the germline J gene. The chain is built from TRBV18 and TRBJ1-1; 9 nucleotides match TRBD1. This CDR3 contains 14 residues. CDR1 and CDR2 from the germline V gene are KGHSH and LQKENI. The ends lost 5 bases at V and 1 base at J; junction bases unmatched: 2. CDR3 region: CASSAGQGNTEAFF. The covered CDR3 bases are TGTGCCAGCTCAGCGGGACAGGGGAACACTGAA.

In the case of this clone: The read ends 3 residues before the CDR3 terminus; that terminus is restored from the germline J gene. The J gene is TRBJ2-5, the V gene TRBV5-1; TRBD1 matches at 10 bases. Trimming at V came to 4 bases and at J to 2 bases, leaving 5 bases not matched to a gene. The germline gives CDR1 SGHRS, CDR2 YFSETQ. CDR3 length equals 15 residues. CDR3 sequence: CASSQTGGLQETQYF. The CDR3 bases that were read are TGCGCCAGCAGCCAGACAGGGGGCTTACAAGAGACC.

For this clone: The DNA ends 3 residues before the CDR3 does, and the rest of the CDR3 is filled in from the germline J gene. V and J are TRBV6-1 and TRBJ1-5; TRBD1 is a possible D gene (6 bases). The ends were cut back, 0 bases at V and 4 bases at J, with 13 bases in the middle. This CDR3 has 16 residues. Germline V gene data show CDR1 as MNHNS and CDR2 as SASEGT. The covered CDR3 bases are TGTGCCAGCAGTGAAGCAGGGGGTAGAGTTAATCAGCCC. Protein product: CASSEAGGRVNQP. The entire CDR3 protein reads CASSEAGGRVNQPQHF.

The CDR3 bases that were read are TGTGCCAGCAGAAGATGGACAGGGGGCAATCAGCCC. Amino acid sequence: CASRRWTGGNQP. The CDR3 as a whole reads CASRRWTGGNQPQHF. The chain uses TRBV6-2 or TRBV6-3 and TRBJ1-5; 9 bases match TRBD1. The observed sequence ends 3 residues before the CDR3 terminus, with the missing tail filled in from the germline J gene. The length of the CDR3 is 15 residues. Germline assignment: CDR1 MNHEY and CDR2 SVGEGT. J gave up 2 bases and V 6 bases, and 5 bases lay outside the gene matches.

On this clone: The CDR3 is cut off 3 residues early in the read; its end comes from the germline J gene. J is TRBJ2-5 and V is TRBV7-6, with a weak D call TRBD2 (6 bases). Per the germline V gene, CDR1 is SGHVS and CDR2 is FNYEAQ. The V end was cut by 1 base, the J end by 4 bases, with 16 bases between. CDR3 length: 16 residues. CDR3 residues: CASSLVRLVERETQYF. The sequenced CDR3 bases are TGTGCCAGCAGCTTAGTCCGACTAGTGGAGCGAGAGACC. Looking up the rest from reference TRBV7-6 and TRBJ2-5 gives the full variable domain: GAGVSQSPRYKVTKRGQDVALRCDPISGHVSLYWYRQALGQGPEFLTYFNYEAQQDKSGLPNDRFSAERPEGSISTLTIQRTEQRDSAMYRCASSLVRLVERETQYFGPGTRLLVL.

About this clone itself: The sequence runs out 3 residues before the end of the CDR3; the remainder is reconstructed from the germline J gene. The rearrangement joins TRBV11-2 to TRBJ2-5; 7 bases fit TRBD2. Trimming at V came to 5 bases and at J to 5 bases, leaving 8 bases not matched to a gene. Germline values: CDR1 SGHAT, CDR2 FQNNGV. This CDR3 is built from 14 residues. The CDR3 is CASSIRGGSETQYF. The sequenced part of the CDR3 DNA is TGTGCCAGCAGCATACGCGGGGGTTCGGAGACC.

About this clone itself: The read is 3 residues too short to cover the CDR3 end, so that end is filled in from the germline J gene. The V gene is TRBV29-1, the J gene TRBJ2-1; 13 bases agree with TRBD2. The V segment lost 5 bases and the J segment 8 bases; nucleotides outside the gene matches: 9. The CDR3 is 15 amino acids. Germline CDR1 reads SQVTM; CDR2 reads ANQGSEA. The covered CDR3 bases are TGCAGCGTTAGAAGTCGGACTAGCGGGAGCGATGAG. It is translated as CSVRSRTSGSDE. The CDR3 as a whole reads CSVRSRTSGSDEQFF.

Comment on this clone: The DNA ends 3 residues before the CDR3 does, and the rest of the CDR3 is filled in from the germline J gene. The chain employs TRBV6-4 and TRBJ2-5, with TRBD1 identical over 10 bases. The CDR3 extends over 15 amino acids. From germline, CDR1 is MRHNA and CDR2 SNTAGT. V lost 3 bases to trimming and J lost 4 bases; unmatched junction nucleotides: 5. The chain's CDR3 is CASSERDRGVETQYF. CDR3 DNA, as far as it was read: TGTGCCAGCAGTGAGCGGGACAGGGGTGTAGAGACC.

For this clone: Read sequence stops 3 residues before the CDR3 end, and the germline J gene provides the missing end. The V gene is TRBV5-1, the J gene TRBJ1-4; 8 nucleotides align to TRBD1. Germline V CDR1 and CDR2: SGHRS, YFSETQ. V lost 4 bases, J lost 8 bases, and 7 bases stayed unmatched. The CDR3 extends over 14 amino acids. CDR3 DNA (partial): TGCGCCAGCAGCATCGGACAGGGAGGGGAAAAA. Translation: CASSIGQGGEK. The CDR3, in full, reads CASSIGQGGEKLFF.

Concerning this clone itself: Read coverage stops 3 residues before the CDR3 terminus; the germline J gene supplies the remainder. The chain combines TRBV7-2 with TRBJ2-5; D not resolved. V shed 1 base and J shed 5 bases, with 14 bases lying between them. Germline V lookup: CDR1 SGHTA, CDR2 FQGNSA. The CDR3 has 15 residues. The CDR3 loop is CASSLGVPISETQYF. The covered CDR3 bases are TGTGCCAGCAGCTTAGGCGTCCCCATTTCCGAGACC. Combining the CDR3 with reference TRBV7-2 and TRBJ2-5 gives the whole variable domain GAGVSQSPSNKVTEKGKDVELRCDPISGHTALYWYRQSLGQGLEFLIYFQGNSAPDKSGLPSDRFSAERTGGSVSTLTIQRTQQEDSAVYLCASSLGVPISETQYFGPGTRLLVL.